This T cell receptor beta chain was captured by sequencing in a study of OX40 agonist ivuxolimab in advanced cancers. Study outcomes and limitations: Clonal expansion from baseline to week 6 occurred in both CD4+ and CD8+ T cells.

Comments on this clone: The antigen is unknown.

This table comes from immunoSEQ multiplex PCR, and its TCRdb copy is limited to in-frame clones, with some not included. Among tens of thousands of clones listed, about 91% were seen once. After removal of 3 bases from V and 7 bases from J, the junction contained 8 bases not matched to a gene. Looked up from germline, CDR1 is SGHRS and CDR2 is YFSETQ. The CDR3 loop spans 15 amino acids. This receptor was obtained from an adult with an advanced solid tumor such as melanoma, head and neck, liver or kidney cancer. Sequencing was performed on CD4+ or CD8+ T cells sorted from blood, taken in a trial of the OX40 agonist ivuxolimab. The V call is TRBV5-1, the J call TRBJ2-1; 9 positions agree with TRBD1. This chain's CDR3 is CASSSPGTGRNEQFF. The CDR3 nucleotides read TGCGCCAGCAGCTCCCCCGGGACAGGGAGGAATGAGCAGTTCTTC. Full variable domain (outside the CDR3, taken from reference TRBV5-1 and TRBJ2-1): KAGVTQTPRYLIKTRGQQVTLSCSPISGHRSVSWYQQTPGQGLQFLFEYFSETQRNKGNFPGRFSGRQFSNSRSEMNVSTLELGDSALYLCASSSPGTGRNEQFFGPGTRLTVL.